These 20 T cell receptor beta chains came from one sample sequenced in a study of Graves' ophthalmopathy and Graves' hyperthyroidism listed by TCRdb under 2018. The sequencer was an Illumina HiSeq 2000. TCR beta CDR3 regions were amplified from RNA transcripts for repertoire sequencing. The first round of RT-PCR was done with HTBI primers and the Qiagen OneStep RT-PCR kit, and was followed by a second round of multiplex PCR, then size selection and purification. The public reads were quality trimmed at Q25 with fastp and then assembled into clones with MiXCR by TCRdb, keeping productive beta chains. Every CDR3 protein is listed once, alongside the most common genes and DNA of its rows. This sample is represented by over a million distinct CDR3 sequences; about 38% of them were singletons. The leading ten clones occupy approximately 10% of the sample. Sequenced sample: peripheral blood or thyroid tissue (not recorded which). These receptors were taken from an adult man with Graves' hyperthyroidism.

The sample holds many counts of this clonotype. One end of the junction fails to match germline, which may point to a read error. The chain uses TRBV5-1 and TRBJ2-7, with 7 bases lining up with TRBD1. The CDR3 sequence is 15 residues long. Germline CDR1 reads SGHRS; CDR2 reads YFSETQ. The DNA of the CDR3 is TGTGCCAGCAGCCTAAGGGACAGAGGGAGCTACGAGCAGTACTTC. It specifies CASSLRDRGSYEQYF.

This clonotype has only a few counts. This chain joins TRBV29-1 and TRBJ1-2; 7 nucleotides align to TRBD1. CDR3 size: 14 residues. V lost 4 bases and J lost 1; bases outside the gene matches: 6. Germline V gene data show CDR1 as SQVTM and CDR2 as ANQGSEA. The CDR3 sequence is CSVAGTAINYGYTF. The CDR3, as DNA: TGCAGCGTTGCGGGGACAGCAATTAACTATGGCTACACCTTC.

This clonotype has a count of ten or more. This chain uses TRBV11-2 with TRBJ2-6, with no clear D. CDR3 length equals 16 residues. The germline CDR1 and CDR2 sequences are SGHAT and FQNNGV. Trimming shortened V by 0 bases and J by 0 bases, and 6 bases separated the two germline ends. The CDR3 bases are TGTGCCAGCAGCTTAGATCTGAGCTCTGGGGCCAACGTCCTGACTTTC. This translates into CASSLDLSSGANVLTF.

There are a few counts of this clonotype. The rearrangement uses TRBV20-1 and TRBJ1-5; D is unclear. Germline V CDR1 and CDR2: DFQATT, SNEGSKA (reference sequence). The CDR3 covers 11 residues. The ends were cut back, 3 bases at V and 3 bases at J, with 3 bases in the middle. Here the CDR3 DNA reads TGCAGTGCTAGCATCAATCAGCCCCAGCATTTT. This translates into CSASINQPQHF.

J is TRBJ2-7 and V is TRBV2; TRBD2 matches 7 bases. V lost 6 bases and J lost 2; bases outside the gene matches: 10. This CDR3 region has 15 residues. In germline, CDR1 is SNHLY, CDR2 FYNNEI. In DNA form, the CDR3 reads TGTGCCAGCAGGGGAGGGGCAGCGGTCACCTACGAGCAGTACTTC. Translation gives CASRGGAAVTYEQYF.

This chain connects TRBV12-3 or TRBV12-4 to TRBJ1-2; D perhaps matches TRBD1 (5 bases). The CDR3 loop spans 15 amino acids. Trimming removed 2 bases at V and 2 bases at J, with 12 bases between. The CDR3 spells CASSLMAGINYGYTF. CDR3 bases: TGTGCCAGCAGTTTAATGGCAGGGATAAACTATGGCTACACCTTC.

This clonotype showed up many times. The rearrangement uses TRBV10-3 and TRBJ2-7, with TRBD1 as a possible D gene (6 bases). V lost 6 bases, J lost 0 bases, and 12 bases lay in between. Germline CDR1 and CDR2: ENHRY and SYGVKD. The CDR3 spans 14 residues. The CDR3 bases are TGTGCCATCAGCAGGACAGCTAACTCCTACGAGCAGTACTTC. It is translated as CAISRTANSYEQYF.

The rearrangement joins TRBV7-9 to TRBJ1-2; TRBD1 matches 7 bases. Trimming cost V 1 base and J 7 bases; bases outside gene matches: 6. This CDR3 is built from 14 residues. Germline assignment: CDR1 SEHNR and CDR2 FQNEAQ (reference sequence). CDR3 DNA: TGTGCCAGCAGCTTAGGACAGGGAGAGGGTGGCTACACCTTC. Translated: CASSLGQGEGGYTF.

This clonotype was found a few times. The chain uses TRBV6-2 or TRBV6-3 and TRBJ1-1, with D possibly matching TRBD1 (5 bases). Deletions cut 2 bases from V and 7 bases from J, with 14 bases between. Germline V gives CDR1 MNHEY, CDR2 SVGEGT. The CDR3 spans 14 residues. The CDR3 protein is CASSYPRGAGEAFF. The CDR3 nucleotides are TGTGCCAGCAGTTACCCACGTGGGGCAGGTGAAGCTTTCTTT.

This clonotype occurred many times. The chain employs TRBV25-1 and TRBJ1-4, with D perhaps TRBD1 (5 bases). CDR1 and CDR2 (germline): MGHDK, SYGVNS. Trimming stripped 7 bases from V and 8 bases from J, with 23 bases between. The CDR3 spans 16 residues. CDR3 sequence (DNA): TGTGCCAGCAACACCACGGGACCCTTGCCCGAGGAAAAACTGTTTTTT. It codes for CASNTTGPLPEEKLFF.

This clonotype was counted between two and nine times. The genes are TRBV4-1 and TRBJ2-2, with D hard to call. CDR1 is MGHRA, CDR2 YSYEKL, per germline. V dropped 0 bases and J dropped 4 bases, with 6 bases sitting between them. The CDR3 consists of 14 residues. CDR3 region: CASSQDPSTGELFF. CDR3 DNA: TGCGCCAGCAGCCAAGATCCGTCCACCGGGGAGCTGTTTTTT.

Of note for this clonotype: It may be a read error: a sequence one base away is much more abundant. The missing conserved phenylalanine or tryptophan at the end of this CDR3 makes a read error likely. The chain is built from TRBV19 and TRBJ2-5; 8 nucleotides agree with TRBD1. The J segment lost 5 bases and the V segment lost 9 bases, leaving 11 bases of the junction unmatched. Germline V lookup: CDR1 LNHDA, CDR2 SQIVND (reference sequence). CDR3 length: 14 amino acids. The CDR3 reads CASSSTGASETQYL. The CDR3 coding sequence is TGTGCCAGCAGTTCGACAGGGGCTTCGGAGACCCAGTACCTC.

This clonotype was detected many times. The V gene is TRBV2, the J gene TRBJ2-2, with a weak D call TRBD1 (6 bases). The CDR3 is 15 residues long. CDR1 is SNHLY, CDR2 FYNNEI, per germline. Trimming cost V 1 base and J 4 bases, with 10 bases left between them. The CDR3 DNA is TGTGCCAGCAGTGAAGTGGGGGCAGCCACCGGGGAGCTGTTTTTT. It specifies CASSEVGAATGELFF.

The chain joins TRBV10-3 to TRBJ1-2; D is uncertain. Per germline, CDR1 ENHRY and CDR2 SYGVKD. This CDR3 contains 13 residues. Trimming shortened V by 10 bases and J by 3 bases, and 15 bases separated the two germline ends. This chain's CDR3 is CATYNEDDYGYTF. The DNA of the CDR3 is TGTGCCACCTATAATGAGGATGACTATGGCTACACCTTC.

This clonotype was seen only once. This may be a read error: a much more frequent sequence differs by one nucleotide. V is TRBV2 and J is TRBJ1-6; TRBD1 aligns across 8 bases. Germline loops: CDR1 SNHLY, CDR2 FYNNEI. The CDR3 is 14 residues long. V gave up 5 bases and J gave up 8 bases; unmatched junction bases: 5. The CDR3 here is CASSYRTGHSPLHF. CDR3 coding DNA: TGTGCCAGCAGTTACCGGACAGGGCATTCACCCCTCCACTTT.

The sample holds many counts of this clonotype. The CDR3 reads CASSLAHWNSYEQYF. DNA for the CDR3: TGTGCCAGCAGCTTAGCGCACTGGAACTCCTACGAGCAGTACTTC. The chain links TRBV7-2 to TRBJ2-7; D is unclear. Germline loops: CDR1 SGHTA, CDR2 FQGNSA. The length of the CDR3 is 15 residues. The V end lost 0 bases, the J end lost 0 bases, and 9 bases lay between the germline ends.

The genes are TRBV28 and TRBJ2-7, with D uncertain. In germline, CDR1 is MDHEN, CDR2 SYDVKM. Between the trimmed V and J ends, which lost 5 bases and 3 bases, there was a span of 14 bases. CDR3 length: 14 residues. The CDR3 bases are TGTGCCAGCAGTCCTATTCGGGTTCTCTACGAGCAGTACTTC. The encoded protein is CASSPIRVLYEQYF.

The J gene is TRBJ1-1, the V gene TRBV10-2; D not certain. The CDR3 spans 14 residues. Trimming left V 1 base short and J 4 bases short, with 10 bases between. Germline V gene lookup returns CDR1 WSHSY and CDR2 SAAADI. The CDR3 sequence is CASSELGDVTEAFF. The CDR3 DNA is TGCGCCAGCAGTGAGTTAGGTGATGTCACTGAAGCTTTCTTT.

Comment on this clonotype: A junction boundary mismatches the germline segment, possibly from a read error. The chain uses TRBV7-9 and TRBJ2-7, with TRBD2 matching over 10 bases. CDR1 SEHNR and CDR2 FQNEAQ come from the germline V gene (reference sequence). CDR3 length: 15 amino acids. The CDR3 DNA reads TGTGCCAGCAGTCTAGCGGGAGTAGGGTCCTACGAGCAGTGCTTC. Translation: CASSLAGVGSYEQCF.

On this clonotype itself: Possible read error: a much larger clone is one base away. The chain carries TRBV20-1 and TRBJ1-1, with D uncertain. CDR3 length: 13 amino acids. In germline, CDR1 is DFQATT, CDR2 SNEGSKA (reference sequence). V lost 6 bases, J lost 5 bases, and 16 bases lay in between. This chain's CDR3 is CSASRQLGTEAFF. The CDR3 DNA reads as TGCAGTGCCAGCCGCCAGTTGGGGACTGAAGCTTTCTTT.